The source of this TCR beta chain is a study of blood T cell repertoires in COVID-19. On the study more broadly: Samples of COVID-19 (acute and convalescent) were obtained from the United States, Italy and Spain. Nucleic acid was either cDNA or gDNA, and it came from T cells, B-cell-depleted T cells, or PBMCs.

V was pared by 1 base and J by 2 bases, with 11 bases between. The germline gives CDR1 SGHVS, CDR2 FNYEAQ. This CDR3 has 16 residues. As processed by the authors: Estimated nucleated cell counts came from reference gene primer amplification. TCRdb's copy holds only in-frame clones and misses some; the assay was immunoSEQ multiplex PCR. The V and J calls and the clone size are those of that table, but D and trimming were determined from the DNA. The table has under 250,000 clones, about four fifths seen once. Sequenced material: peripheral blood. The chain joins TRBV7-6 to TRBJ2-2; D possibly corresponds to TRBD2 (5 bases). The origin of this receptor is a man older than 75 with acute or convalescent COVID-19. The CDR3 reads CASSLVGAVNTGELFF. In nucleotides, the CDR3 is TGTGCCAGCAGCTTAGTAGGAGCGGTTAACACCGGGGAGCTGTTTTTT.